The source of this T cell receptor (beta chain) is a study of blood T cell repertoires in COVID-19 (dated by TCRdb to 2019 to 2021). About the full investigation: Samples covering the acute and convalescent phases of COVID-19 were provided by collaborators in the United States, Italy and Spain. Where available, HLA class I and class II types were taken from metadata supplied by the sample provider and were not determined by assay-based typing. The material from the prospective study consisted of cDNA or gDNA derived from T cells, B-cell-depleted T cells, or PBMCs. The samples were drawn from the first 160 participants of the ongoing ImmuneRACE study and from 1,254 subjects provided by 6 global collaborators. The repertoires were released in a freely available public database meant as a resource for research on the immune response to SARS-CoV-2. The dataset comprised deeply sampled blood TCRbeta repertoires from subjects exposed to, actively infected with, or recovered from COVID-19. The sample metadata nearly always contained a de-identified subject ID, COVID-19 status, age in years and sex. The full study reports these points: Clinical and demographic metadata were provided uncurated, with the amount varying by source and participant.

One collaborating source in Seattle enrolled patients while the patients were actively infected and followed the patients over time throughout the course of disease. Each collaborating institution followed its own protocols to collect whole blood in K2EDTA tubes. Collaborator samples were shipped for TCRbeta analysis as frozen whole blood, isolated PBMCs, or DNA extracted from either sample type. Remarks on this clone: It has no known antigen specificity. No clone much larger than this one lies a single base away; base qualities are absent.

TCRbeta CDR3 regions were amplified from genomic DNA using the immunoSEQ Assay, a bias-controlled multiplex PCR. Per the authors' processing: The number of nucleated cells in each sample was estimated by amplification of reference gene primers within the assay. Sequence reads were collapsed and filtered to measure the absolute abundance of every unique TCRbeta CDR3 rearrangement. Productive Simpson clonality was computed per sample as the square root of Simpson's diversity index over productive rearrangements. TCRdb obtained this table from immuneACCESS and retained in-frame rearrangements with V and J assigned. These tables miss some clones; where compared with another copy, unresolved V genes account for less than half of the shortfall, and the remainder is unexplained. The DNA gave D and trimming, while V, J and clone size come from that table. A total of under 300,000 clones appear in this sample, around 90% of them only once. Around 0.9% of the sample belongs to the ten largest clones.

There are 13 amino acids in the CDR3, from cysteine to phenylalanine inclusive. Just CDR3 DNA is preserved here, 39 bases in frame from base 1. The CDR1 and CDR2 encoded by the germline V gene (reference sequence) are GTSNPN and SVGIG. The germline ends are 4 bases apart after V is trimmed by 1 base and J by 1 base. The rearranged segments are TRBV30 and TRBJ2-2; the D gene remains uncertain. Sequenced sample: peripheral blood. This receptor was taken from a man aged 25-40 years with COVID-19, enrolled during active disease. CDR3 protein: CAWSGQNTGELFF. The sequenced DNA: TGTGCCTGGAGTGGACAGAACACCGGGGAGCTGTTTTTT.